The 5 T cell receptor beta chains below come from one sample, sequenced in a study of vaccination effects on CD4 cells after COVID-19. Antigen-specific CD4+ T cells expanded by the ViraFEST assay with viral peptide pools were then sequenced. Isolation of CD4+ T cells took place after more than 9 days of culture. The vaccine given was either BNT162b2 or mRNA-1273, in two doses. Their recognized antigens are unknown. The data were produced by immunoSEQ multiplex PCR, yet TCRdb's version contains in-frame clones alone and is incomplete. The data show tens of thousands of clones, 72% seen once. Sequencing used CD4+ T cells from PBMCs cultured with HCoV-229E spike peptides, obtained after COVID-19 vaccination. All receptors derive from a human donor who received a COVID-19 vaccine.

This chain connects TRBV7-7 to TRBJ2-3, with TRBD2 matching 7 bases. Germline V gene lookup returns CDR1 SSHAT and CDR2 FNYEAQ (reference sequence). This CDR3 region has 15 residues. The V gene end was trimmed by 5 bases and the J gene end by 3 bases; junction bases not matched to a gene: 8. CDR3 nucleotides: TGTGCCAGCAGCAGTACGGGACTAACAACAGATACGCAGTATTTT. Amino acid sequence: CASSSTGLTTDTQYF.

J is TRBJ2-5 and V is TRBV5-1; 7 bases line up with TRBD1. Trimming cost V 4 bases and J 2 bases; bases outside gene matches: 8. The germline CDR1 and CDR2 sequences are SGHRS and YFSETQ. This CDR3 contains 15 residues. For the CDR3, the DNA is TGCGCCAGCAGCCAGATCTGGACAGGACAAGAGACCCAGTACTTC. It codes for CASSQIWTGQETQYF.

The chain carries TRBV21-1 and TRBJ1-5. TRBV21-1 is recorded as a pseudogene. CDR3 length equals 15 residues. As DNA, the CDR3 is TGTGCCAGCAGCTCCAGACGGGACGGAGGGCAGCCCCAGCATTTT. Protein sequence: CASSSRRDGGQPQHF.

The chain employs TRBV11-2 and TRBJ1-1; 7 nucleotides line up with TRBD1. V trimming: 4 bases; J trimming: 5 bases; junction bases outside the gene matches: 4. The CDR3 is 13 residues long. Looked up from germline, CDR1 is SGHAT and CDR2 is FQNNGV. Here the CDR3 reads CASSSQDRTEAFF. CDR3 bases: TGTGCCAGCAGCTCCCAGGACAGGACTGAAGCTTTCTTT.

The chain is built from TRBV7-6 and TRBJ1-2; 8 nucleotides agree with TRBD1. Unmatched junction bases numbered 1, after V lost 1 base and J lost 0 bases. Germline V CDR1 and CDR2: SGHVS, FNYEAQ. The CDR3 totals 15 residues. The CDR3 protein is CASSLGTGTNYGYTF. In nucleotides, the CDR3 is TGTGCCAGCAGCTTAGGGACAGGGACTAACTATGGCTACACCTTC.